These T cell receptor beta chains were read from a single sample in a study of shared clonotypes between healthy human individuals. The protocol was immunoSEQ multiplex PCR, while the TCRdb copy is restricted to in-frame clones and leaves out a portion. The sample lists 330,000 or so clones; around 74% were seen once. Material: memory CD4+ T cells sorted from blood. The source is a man aged 25 to 45 in good health. Both conserved end residues are trimmed from each CDR3. Fields, in order: J gene, clone size, V gene, CDR3 protein. Not every row has a clone size; where given, it reads once, few, many or a size class.

j_call: TRBJ1-5
clone_size: -
v_call: TRBV2
cdr3_aa: ASSSGTGNQPQH

j_call: TRBJ1-1
clone_size: -
v_call: TRBV5-1
cdr3_aa: ASSLDGARDAEAF

j_call: TRBJ2-5
clone_size: -
v_call: TRBV11-2
cdr3_aa: ASSFRLGGSRQETQY

j_call: TRBJ2-1
clone_size: -
v_call: TRBV27
cdr3_aa: ASRQTGTSGRNEQF

j_call: TRBJ2-7
clone_size: once
v_call: TRBV6-1
cdr3_aa: ASVGTVAWQQY

j_call: TRBJ2-7
clone_size: -
v_call: TRBV28
cdr3_aa: ASSSHLYGEIYEQY

j_call: TRBJ2-7
clone_size: -
v_call: TRBV7-8
cdr3_aa: ASSLGSEMYYEQY

j_call: TRBJ2-2
clone_size: -
v_call: TRBV25-1
cdr3_aa: ASSELGLAGDRTGELF

j_call: TRBJ2-5
clone_size: -
v_call: TRBV28
cdr3_aa: ASSLDPRRGGSETQY

j_call: TRBJ2-1
clone_size: once
v_call: TRBV9
cdr3_aa: ASNRGNNEQF

j_call: TRBJ1-4
clone_size: -
v_call: TRBV28
cdr3_aa: ASSFSGGPTNEKLF

j_call: TRBJ2-5
clone_size: -
v_call: TRBV7-9
cdr3_aa: ASSPRLGRARGETQY

j_call: TRBJ2-3
clone_size: -
v_call: TRBV5-1
cdr3_aa: ASSLLDTQY

j_call: TRBJ2-1
clone_size: -
v_call: TRBV5-4
cdr3_aa: ASSPPGQLGYNEQF

j_call: TRBJ2-7
clone_size: few
v_call: TRBV2
cdr3_aa: ASTETTATYEQY

j_call: TRBJ2-1
clone_size: -
v_call: TRBV28
cdr3_aa: ASTRLAGGSYNEQF

j_call: TRBJ1-1
clone_size: few
v_call: TRBV23-1
cdr3_aa: ASSHRGHTEAF

j_call: TRBJ2-2
clone_size: few
v_call: TRBV9
cdr3_aa: ASSAYSPGQANTGELF

j_call: TRBJ2-7
clone_size: -
v_call: TRBV28
cdr3_aa: ASNQRRTVYEQY

j_call: TRBJ2-5
clone_size: few
v_call: TRBV5-4
cdr3_aa: ASSLAGAGEETQY

j_call: TRBJ2-5
clone_size: -
v_call: TRBV6-6
cdr3_aa: ASRNQAGRETQY

j_call: TRBJ2-2
clone_size: -
v_call: TRBV18
cdr3_aa: ASSRKESTGELF

j_call: TRBJ2-7
clone_size: -
v_call: TRBV5-6
cdr3_aa: ASSPLRQGRSYEQY

j_call: TRBJ2-3
clone_size: -
v_call: TRBV7-9
cdr3_aa: ASSLLAGRDWDTQY

j_call: TRBJ2-5
clone_size: -
v_call: TRBV9
cdr3_aa: ASSVGLTLETQY

j_call: TRBJ1-2
clone_size: -
v_call: TRBV6-1
cdr3_aa: ASSEYGSVST

j_call: TRBJ1-1
clone_size: once
v_call: TRBV7-2
cdr3_aa: ASSSVLNTEAF

j_call: TRBJ1-3
clone_size: -
v_call: TRBV5-4
cdr3_aa: ASSLDGGAGNTIY

j_call: TRBJ1-2
clone_size: -
v_call: TRBV7-3
cdr3_aa: ASSTAARIYGYT

j_call: TRBJ2-1
clone_size: -
v_call: TRBV19
cdr3_aa: ASSTFGTSGRAGEQF

j_call: TRBJ1-6
clone_size: -
v_call: TRBV6-5
cdr3_aa: ASRDRGSGNSPLH

j_call: TRBJ2-4
clone_size: -
v_call: TRBV27
cdr3_aa: ASRAGLQLAKNIQY

j_call: TRBJ2-1
clone_size: -
v_call: TRBV19
cdr3_aa: ASSGEQF

j_call: TRBJ1-1
clone_size: -
v_call: TRBV28
cdr3_aa: ASSWSRGTEAF

j_call: TRBJ2-7
clone_size: many
v_call: TRBV7-8
cdr3_aa: ASSSGRVGTYEQY

j_call: TRBJ1-1
clone_size: -
v_call: TRBV5-5
cdr3_aa: ASSSERLNTEAF

j_call: TRBJ2-3
clone_size: few
v_call: TRBV28
cdr3_aa: ASSTPLSGRSTDTQY

j_call: TRBJ2-1
clone_size: few
v_call: TRBV9
cdr3_aa: ASSGIGLDKF

j_call: TRBJ2-3
clone_size: once
v_call: TRBV2
cdr3_aa: ASSGGLDTQY

j_call: TRBJ1-2
clone_size: -
v_call: TRBV10-1
cdr3_aa: ASSESKGVGYT

j_call: TRBJ2-7
clone_size: -
v_call: TRBV18
cdr3_aa: ASSPGGQLGEQY

j_call: TRBJ2-3
clone_size: few
v_call: TRBV7-7
cdr3_aa: ASSQTISDTQY

j_call: TRBJ2-7
clone_size: -
v_call: TRBV9
cdr3_aa: ASATGPADYEQY

j_call: TRBJ2-6
clone_size: few
v_call: TRBV9
cdr3_aa: ASSVEISAGLTGANVLT

j_call: TRBJ1-1
clone_size: -
v_call: TRBV7-2
cdr3_aa: ASSSGGTAVEAF

j_call: TRBJ1-2
clone_size: -
v_call: TRBV7-2
cdr3_aa: ASSLGFGLGTYGYT

j_call: TRBJ2-2
clone_size: -
v_call: TRBV29-1
cdr3_aa: SVPGRTTGELF

j_call: TRBJ2-1
clone_size: once
v_call: TRBV19
cdr3_aa: ASMGKGGTGDNEQF

j_call: TRBJ2-2
clone_size: -
v_call: TRBV2
cdr3_aa: ASTEGLAGEELF

j_call: TRBJ2-7
clone_size: -
v_call: TRBV5-4
cdr3_aa: ASKDRQSSYEQY

j_call: TRBJ2-1
clone_size: -
v_call: TRBV6-5
cdr3_aa: ASTLSGSIREQF

j_call: TRBJ2-1
clone_size: once
v_call: TRBV14
cdr3_aa: ASSPHAGGPNEQF

j_call: TRBJ2-1
clone_size: few
v_call: TRBV7-9
cdr3_aa: ASSTPSGSSYNEQF

j_call: TRBJ2-5
clone_size: few
v_call: TRBV5-1
cdr3_aa: ASSFRGYQETQY

j_call: TRBJ2-7
clone_size: few
v_call: TRBV2
cdr3_aa: ASSEQY